This T cell receptor (beta chain) is from a study of T cells in Graves' hyperthyroidism and ophthalmopathy. Template material for amplifying TCR beta CDR3 regions consisted of RNA transcripts. Initially, a first-round RT-PCR of the TCR CDR3 employed the HTBI primer set. TCRdb called the multiplex PCR reads again in MiXCR, with one record for every CDR3 protein. The profile shows approximately 700,000 distinct CDR3 sequences, 45% of them singletons. The CDR3 length is 15 residues. The germline CDR1 and CDR2 sequences are SGHAT and FQNNGV. The V end was cut by 2 bases, the J end by 0 bases, with 10 bases between.

The clonotype originates from an adult man with Graves' disease, either hyperthyroidism or ophthalmopathy (not recorded which). The specimen sequenced was peripheral blood or thyroid tissue (not recorded which). V usage is TRBV11-2 and J usage is TRBJ1-1; no reliable D call. The CDR3 bases are TGTGCCAGCAGCTTATGGACGGGAATGAACACTGAAGCTTTCTTT. As protein: CASSLWTGMNTEAFF.